The text below deals with one T cell receptor beta chain. The clone's antigen remains unknown. Base qualities are missing; no much larger clone stands one base away. Receptor amplification or capture employed the immunoSEQ multiplex PCR assay. For the multiplex PCR, a mixture combining 60 forward primers for TCR Vbeta segments and 13 reverse primers for TCR Jbeta segments was used. A multiplex PCR assay on genomic DNA amplified the CDR3 region of rearranged TCR beta genes. Amplified TCR beta libraries were sequenced as 87-base-pair reads on the Illumina HiSeq System. The authors processed their data as follows. In a later analysis, tens of millions of unique TCR beta chains were counted across the 666 repertoires, and roughly 11 million of these chains were shared by at least two donors. Raw reads were error-corrected and collapsed into unique sequences with a nearest-neighbor algorithm that merged closely related sequences to remove PCR and sequencing errors. Alignment of CDR3 sequences to IMGT reference sequences was used to assign V, D and J gene segments. Each retained sequence needed at least a six-nucleotide match to both a V gene segment and a J gene segment. Rearrangements were classified as productive when the CDR3 lacked stop codons and remained in frame with V and J, and all other rearrangements were classified as non-productive. CDR3 was defined according to IMGT convention as the region running from the second conserved V-encoded cysteine to the conserved J-encoded phenylalanine. The earlier analysis of some 550 of the donors excluded any sequence lacking an unambiguous match to a single V gene segment. An earlier analysis of 587 of the donors classified V segments as functional when productive rearrangements were above 56.7% and as segregating when the standard deviation between donors was above 5%. A statistical classification framework was built to diagnose cytomegalovirus status from the catalog of TCR beta chain sequences. A later analysis assigned V and J genes by comparing TCR nucleotide sequences with IMGT/GENE-DB human TR gene sequences. The TCRdist pipeline was used in a later analysis to assign CDR3 sequences and most-parsimonious VDJ recombination scenarios. A later analysis defined each TCR beta chain by its CDR3 amino acid sequence plus V-gene family, and excluded reads lacking a unique V-gene family. In a later analysis, approximately 640 highly shared, low-generation-probability nucleotide sequences were removed to address suspected cross-contamination and a sequencing artifact. A later analysis calculated a clonal expansion index for each public chain from normalized within-repertoire ranks of inferred template counts. In a later analysis, generation probabilities were computed using a VDJ recombination model fitted to out-of-frame rearrangements, and the results were checked against IGoR. In a later analysis, hypergeometric tests were used to score TCR-TCR, TCR-HLA and TCR-CMV co-occurrence, with a repertoire-size bias correction applied to TCR pairs. A later analysis estimated false discovery rates by permuting HLA or CMV assignments 20 times. A later analysis grouped co-occurring TCRs with DBSCAN, adding TCRdist sequence similarity when clustering within HLA-allele-positive subsets. Co-occurrence clustering excluded repertoires with fewer than 30,000 or more than 120,000 public chains, plus five with anomalous nucleotide sharing. TCRdb obtained this table from immuneACCESS and retained in-frame rearrangements with V and J assigned. These tables miss some clones; where compared with another copy, unresolved V genes account for less than half of the shortfall, and the remainder is unexplained. The DNA was the basis for D and trimming; V, J and clone size are from that table. The sample table lists under 200,000 clones, approximately 82% of them with a count of one. The ten top clones hold roughly 2.1% of the sample.

The data were taken from a study of cytomegalovirus exposure and HLA in healthy donors (TCRdb year 2017). In the study overall: According to an earlier analysis of around 600 of the donors, about 179 million T cells yielded roughly 110 million unique TCR beta sequences and around 280 Gb of sequence data. An early release covering some 640 HLA-typed donors comprised 250 to 350 gigabases of sequencing data and 85 million or so unique TCR sequences. Among the approximately 430 genotyped donors, around 81% belonged to the genetic ancestry cluster associated with self-reported Caucasian donors. The aim of the study was to test whether cataloging public T cell receptors could identify signatures of past pathogen exposure. The study used immunosequencing to profile the T cell repertoires of hundreds of subjects and linked those repertoires to cytomegalovirus serostatus. Besides the first cohort of around 670 subjects, a separate validation cohort made up of 120 different subjects was used. To predict cytomegalovirus infection status, the study brought together high-throughput TCR immunosequencing, statistical association of individual TCRs with disease status, and machine learning. To study patterns of TCR occurrence, a later analysis re-analyzed previously published TCR beta repertoires from around 700 donors and added high-resolution HLA genotyping. Rather than using new phenotypic data, the later analysis identified candidate immune exposures from TCR beta sequences and from how often those sequences occurred across donors. An earlier analysis of approximately 580 of the donors used high-throughput TCR beta sequencing to judge whether each TCR beta V gene segment behaved as functional or pseudogenic. Donor age, sex, ethnicity and CMV serostatus were compiled alongside the repertoire data. A later genetic analysis used genome-wide SNP genotypes for 398 of the 666 donors, treating that subset as a discovery cohort. All discovery cohort repertoires had been generated on a single sequencing platform. HLA typing included class I and class II loci at four-digit resolution. The number of donors typed differed by locus, with about 620-630 for A, B, C, DRB1 and DQB1, roughly 520 for DQA1, under 610 for DPA1, and approximately 470 for DPB1. Because of strong linkage in the cohort, roughly five DR-DQ haplotypes were treated as single units for association and clustering. Among roughly 370 genotyped donors of the cohort, an average of 235,054 unique TCR beta nucleotide sequences were sequenced per donor, roughly 20% of them non-productive.

The cohort comprised around 690 healthy bone marrow donors. All cohort members were sampled while nominally healthy, although unrecorded immune exposures were likely present. The donor tested CMV seropositive, placing the donor among the 289 seropositive members of the cohort. A peripheral blood sample was provided by each donor, and peripheral blood mononuclear cells were used for TCR beta sequencing. The Qiagen DNeasy Blood Extraction Kit was used to extract genomic DNA from the blood cell samples. The trim is 4 bases for V and 0 bases for J, with a gap of 11 bases between the germline ends. The CDR3 runs 15 residues from the cysteine to the phenylalanine. Just CDR3 DNA is preserved here, 45 bases in frame from base 1. CDR1 and CDR2, looked up from the germline V gene (reference sequence), are SGHNT and YYREEE. General study outcomes and caveats: In an earlier analysis of 587 of the donors, most TCR beta V segments appeared in productive rearrangements about 90% or about 30% of the time, broadly matching IMGT annotations. In a later analysis, about 16,000 TCR beta sequences were associated with specific HLA alleles at a false discovery rate of 0.05. Cytomegalovirus status was reported to be diagnosed by the classifier with high specificity and sensitivity in both the original and validation cohorts. In a later analysis, most CMV-associated TCR beta chains were found to appear HLA-restricted, with HLA associations seemingly driven largely by CMV exposure. A few of the identified cytomegalovirus-associated TCR beta chains were confirmed in vitro to be specific for cytomegalovirus antigens. The only immune exposure information available for the cohort was CMV serostatus. A later analysis found that HLA-associated TCR beta chains were more clonally expanded and had lower generation probabilities than equally common non-associated chains. When HLA alleles, especially DR and DQ, strongly co-occurred, TCR associations were difficult to assign to individual alleles. In a later analysis, the rate of TCR association differed among HLA loci, with DRB1 alleles having the most associated TCRs and HLA-C alleles having the fewest. Correlated functional status among segregating V segments might be attributable to linkage disequilibrium, but an unknown experimental factor could not be ruled out. HLA typing was unavailable for some donors at each locus, so association tests used only the typed subset. A later analysis reported that several top co-occurrence clusters appeared linked to parvovirus B19, influenza, CMV and Epstein-Barr virus. The study gave a list of roughly 150 TCR beta chains associated with cytomegalovirus. V-gene and J-gene trimming of TCR beta chains was associated with a missense DCLRE1C variant in a later genetic analysis, and the association was replicated in an independent cohort. Sequencing depth was assumed to be roughly uniform across donors in the presence/absence analyses, though that assumption may not hold. A further reported finding was that TCR beta sequences accurately predicted the HLA-A and HLA-B alleles for most subjects in the first cohort. The sequencing pipeline was judged likely to have produced a cluster of highly shared sequence variants as a technical artifact. The authors suggested that the approach could potentially be extended to other disease states and immunological phenotypes. While some public TCRs were present in many individuals, most TCR sequences turned up only very rarely across donors. A later genetic analysis reported fewer N-insertions in productive TCRs among donors in an Asian-associated ancestry cluster than the approximately 700-donor mean. Only TCR beta chains were sequenced in this cohort, and the absence of alpha or paired-chain data limited detectable features. Because counts were too low, seventeen rarely observed V segments, including chromosome 9 orphons, were left out of the earlier analysis of roughly 600 of the donors. Some IMGT-functional V segments, including TRBV6-2 and TRBV6-3, could not be distinguished by the 87-base-pair reads and were therefore excluded.

The specimen sequenced was PBMCs. The chain links TRBV5-4 with TRBJ2-1, and perhaps TRBD1 as D gene, on 6 matching bases. The TCR was taken from a woman aged 18 to 35 in good health and CMV-seropositive. The CDR3 sequence is CASSPGTTSYNEQFF. The sequenced DNA: TGTGCCAGCAGCCCGGGGACAACCTCCTACAATGAGCAGTTCTTC.